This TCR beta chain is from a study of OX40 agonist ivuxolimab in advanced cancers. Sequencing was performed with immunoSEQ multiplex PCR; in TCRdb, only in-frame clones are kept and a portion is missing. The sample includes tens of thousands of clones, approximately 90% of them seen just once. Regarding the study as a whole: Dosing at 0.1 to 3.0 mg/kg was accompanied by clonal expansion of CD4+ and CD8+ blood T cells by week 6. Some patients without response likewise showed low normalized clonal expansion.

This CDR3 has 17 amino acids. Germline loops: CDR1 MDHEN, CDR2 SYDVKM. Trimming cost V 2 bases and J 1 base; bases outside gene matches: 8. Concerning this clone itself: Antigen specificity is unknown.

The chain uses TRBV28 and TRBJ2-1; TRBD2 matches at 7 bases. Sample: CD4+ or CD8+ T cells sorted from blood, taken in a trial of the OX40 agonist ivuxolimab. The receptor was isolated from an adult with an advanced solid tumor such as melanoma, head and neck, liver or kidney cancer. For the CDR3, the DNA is TGTGCCAGCAGTTTAGGGTGGGAGGGCCTTTCCTACAATGAGCAGTTCTTC. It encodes CASSLGWEGLSYNEQFF.